One TCR beta chain is described in this entry. Its antigen is unknown. These data are taken from a study of T cells expressing NK-cell markers (TCRdb year 2020). Turning to the overall study: In sorted CD3+CD56+NKG2C+, CD3+CD56+NKG2C- and CD3+CD56-NKG2C+ T-cell subsets from eight donors, TCR beta-chain repertoires were profiled. Seven of the eight sequenced donors were HCMV-seropositive and one was HCMV-seronegative. All eight donors whose samples were sequenced were randomly selected healthy volunteers, three of them men and five women. Libraries were sequenced as 2 x 150 bp reads on Illumina HiSeq 2000/2500, MiSeq or NextSeq.

Spanning cysteine to phenylalanine, the CDR3 consists of 14 amino acids. The entry carries no DNA sequence. The germline V gene (reference sequence) specifies MNHEY as CDR1 and SMNVEV as CDR2. TCRdb names Illumina HiSeq 2000 as the instrument used. 5'RACE template switching, by which a universal primer site and unique molecular identifiers were added, was used to make TCR beta cDNA libraries. Synthesis of cDNA was primed from the TCR beta constant segment and was followed by two consecutive PCR amplification steps. As for how the authors treated the data: MIGEC handled demultiplexing of the reads and grouping by UMI, while MiTCR was used to assemble and quantify clonotypes. To exclude erroneous sequences, any TCR cDNA sequence not supported by at least two reads was discarded. Downstream repertoire analysis used the tcR package, and clonotypes were matched across fractions by CDR3 nucleotide sequence plus V segment. VDJmatch was used to annotate antigen specificity against VDJdb, with one amino acid substitution allowed in CDR3. TCRdb reprocessed the reads, reporting each CDR3 protein sequence once and no DNA. The V and J calls were determined by TCRdb, not by the authors. The table for this sample shows around 380,000 distinct CDR3 sequences. The ten largest clonotypes hold about 10% of the sample.

Overall results and qualifications from the work: It remained unclear whether the expanded NKG2C-expressing T cell clones were specific for HCMV antigens. Those dominant clonotypes were again the most abundant among CD3+CD56-NKG2C+ cells in a few donors, at about 25-65%. For several donors, the dominant CD3+CD56+NKG2C+ clonotypes were among the top 10 CD8+ clonotypes and accounted for 1.0-7.0% of CD8+ T cells.

To determine HCMV serostatus, a commercial ELISA kit was used to detect HCMV-specific IgG in serum. Ficoll density gradient centrifugation was used to isolate peripheral blood mononuclear cells from blood. The sequence derives from a woman between 45 and 65 years old in good health. Donor details come from another sample of the same person, matched by shared clones. The rearrangement joined TRBV27 to TRBJ2-7; TCRdb returns TRBD1, unconfirmable since there is no DNA. The specimen was blood T cells: a sorted CD56 or NKG2C T cell subset, CD4+ or CD8+ T cells, or bulk PBMC T cells (not recorded which). CDR3 reads: CASSLDLGGYEQYF.